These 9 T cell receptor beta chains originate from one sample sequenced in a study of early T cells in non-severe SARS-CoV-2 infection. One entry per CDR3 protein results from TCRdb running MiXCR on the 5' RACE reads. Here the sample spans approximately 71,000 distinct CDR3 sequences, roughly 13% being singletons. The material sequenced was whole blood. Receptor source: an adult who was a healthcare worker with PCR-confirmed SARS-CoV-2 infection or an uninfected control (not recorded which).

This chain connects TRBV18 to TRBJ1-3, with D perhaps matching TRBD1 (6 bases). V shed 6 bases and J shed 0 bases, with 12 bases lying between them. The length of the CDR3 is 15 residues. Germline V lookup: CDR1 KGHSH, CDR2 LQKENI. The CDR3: CASSPGQSSGNTIYF. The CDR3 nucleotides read TGTGCCAGCTCCCCCGGACAGTCCTCTGGAAACACCATATATTTT.

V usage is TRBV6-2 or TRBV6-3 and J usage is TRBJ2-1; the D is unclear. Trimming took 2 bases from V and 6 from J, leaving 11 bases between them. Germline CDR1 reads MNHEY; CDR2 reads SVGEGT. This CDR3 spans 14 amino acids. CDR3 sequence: CASSYDPRGNEQFF. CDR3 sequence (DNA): TGTGCCAGCAGTTACGACCCCCGCGGCAATGAGCAGTTCTTC.

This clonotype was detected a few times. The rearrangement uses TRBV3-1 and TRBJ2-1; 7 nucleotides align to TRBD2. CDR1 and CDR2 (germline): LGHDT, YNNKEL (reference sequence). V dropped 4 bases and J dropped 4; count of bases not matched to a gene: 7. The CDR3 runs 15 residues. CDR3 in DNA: TGTGCCAGCAGCCTAATAGCGGGCTCGTACAATGAGCAGTTCTTC. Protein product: CASSLIAGSYNEQFF.

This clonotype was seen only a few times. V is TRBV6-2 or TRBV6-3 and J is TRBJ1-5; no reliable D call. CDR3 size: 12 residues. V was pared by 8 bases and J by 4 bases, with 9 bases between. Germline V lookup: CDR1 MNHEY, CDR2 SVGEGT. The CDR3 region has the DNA TGTGCCAGCGAGTCACGGAATCAGCCCCAGCATTTT. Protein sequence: CASESRNQPQHF.

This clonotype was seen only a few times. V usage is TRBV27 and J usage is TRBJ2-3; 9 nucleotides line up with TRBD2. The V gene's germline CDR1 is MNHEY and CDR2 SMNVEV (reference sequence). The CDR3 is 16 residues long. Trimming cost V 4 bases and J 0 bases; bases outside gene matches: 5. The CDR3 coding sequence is TGTGCCAGCAGTTCAACCCTAGCGGGAAGCACAGATACGCAGTATTTT. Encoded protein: CASSSTLAGSTDTQYF.

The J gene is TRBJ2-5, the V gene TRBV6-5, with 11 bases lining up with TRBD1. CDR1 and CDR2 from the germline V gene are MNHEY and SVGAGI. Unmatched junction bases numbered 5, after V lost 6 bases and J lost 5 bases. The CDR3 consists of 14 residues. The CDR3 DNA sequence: TGTGCCAGCAGCCCGGACAGGGGGCCGGAGACCCAGTACTTC. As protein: CASSPDRGPETQYF.

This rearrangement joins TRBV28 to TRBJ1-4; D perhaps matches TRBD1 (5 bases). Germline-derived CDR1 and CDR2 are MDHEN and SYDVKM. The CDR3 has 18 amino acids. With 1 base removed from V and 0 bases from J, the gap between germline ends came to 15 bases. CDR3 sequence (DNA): TGTGCCAGCAGTTTATCCGGGACCAAGGGCGCAACTAATGAAAAACTGTTTTTT. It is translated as CASSLSGTKGATNEKLFF.

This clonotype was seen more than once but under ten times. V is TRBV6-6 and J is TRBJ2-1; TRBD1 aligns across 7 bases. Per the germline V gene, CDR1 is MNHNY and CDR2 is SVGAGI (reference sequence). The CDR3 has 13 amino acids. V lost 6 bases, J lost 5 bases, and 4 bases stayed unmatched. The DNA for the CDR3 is TGTGCCAGCAGGTCCGGGACAGACAATGAGCAGTTCTTC. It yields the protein CASRSGTDNEQFF.

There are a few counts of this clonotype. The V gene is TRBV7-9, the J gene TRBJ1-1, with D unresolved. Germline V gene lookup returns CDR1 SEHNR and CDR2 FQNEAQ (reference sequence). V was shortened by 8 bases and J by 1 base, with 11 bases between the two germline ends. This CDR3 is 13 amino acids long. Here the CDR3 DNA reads TGTGCCAGCTCATTCCACTCGAACACTGAAGCTTTCTTT. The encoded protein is CASSFHSNTEAFF. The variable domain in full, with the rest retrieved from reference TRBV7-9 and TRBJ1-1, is DTGVSQNPRHKITKRGQNVTFRCDPISEHNRLYWYRQTLGQGPEFLTYFQNEAQLEKSRLLSDRFSAERPKGSFSTLEIQRTEQGDSAMYLCASSFHSNTEAFFGQGTRLTVV.